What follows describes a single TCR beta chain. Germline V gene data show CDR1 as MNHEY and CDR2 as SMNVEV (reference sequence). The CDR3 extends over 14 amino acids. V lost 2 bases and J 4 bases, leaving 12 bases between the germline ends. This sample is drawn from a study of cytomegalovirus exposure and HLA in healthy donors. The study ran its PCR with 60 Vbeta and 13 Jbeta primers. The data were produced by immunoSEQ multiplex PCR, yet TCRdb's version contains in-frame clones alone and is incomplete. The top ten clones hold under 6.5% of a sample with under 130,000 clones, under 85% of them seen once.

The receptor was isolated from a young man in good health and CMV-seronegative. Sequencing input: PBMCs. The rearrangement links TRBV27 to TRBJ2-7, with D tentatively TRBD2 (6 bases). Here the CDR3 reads CASSLSASAYEQYF. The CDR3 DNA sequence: TGTGCCAGCAGTTTAAGCGCTAGCGCGTACGAGCAGTACTTC.